This T cell receptor (beta chain) appears in the sequencing data of a study of cytomegalovirus exposure and HLA in healthy donors. Whole-study results and caveats: Evidence from a later analysis indicated that most CMV-associated TCR beta chains looked HLA-restricted. Several of the most significant clusters appeared linked to common viral pathogens, based on a later analysis.

Nominally healthy donors provided the samples, though records likely missed some immune exposures. This clone was seen a single time. The antigen remains undetermined. PCR employed 60 Vbeta and 13 Jbeta primers. The protocol was immunoSEQ multiplex PCR, while the TCRdb copy is restricted to in-frame clones and leaves out a portion. The repertoire holds roughly 170,000 clones, with about four fifths as singletons. Germline V gene data show CDR1 as LNHDA and CDR2 as SQIVND (reference sequence). The CDR3 sequence is 19 residues long. V gave up 5 bases and J gave up 3 bases, with 25 bases separating them. This receptor was identified in a man aged 18 to 35 in good health and CMV-seronegative. This sequence joins TRBV19 and TRBJ2-2; D is perhaps TRBD2 (7 bases). Sequencing was done on a sample of PBMCs. CDR3 sequence (DNA): TGTGCCAGTAGTGGGGGGGGGCAGGGGAGAAAGTGGGACACCGGGGAGCTGTTTTTT. This translates into CASSGGGQGRKWDTGELFF. Full variable domain (missing parts from reference TRBV19 and TRBJ2-2): DGGITQSPKYLFRKEGQNVTLSCEQNLNHDAMYWYRQDPGQGLRLIYYSQIVNDFQKGDIAEGYSVSREKKESFPLTVTSAQKNPTAFYLCASSGGGQGRKWDTGELFFGEGSRLTVL.